A selection of T cell receptor beta chains follows, all from one sample in a study of T cell repertoires in cytomegalovirus infection. From the reads, TCRdb called clonotypes with MiXCR, one entry per CDR3 protein. This table has approximately 500,000 distinct CDR3 sequences, about 15% appearing once. The sample taken for sequencing was CD8+ T cells from PBMCs. These receptors all come from a human donor in good health (CMV status not recorded). Some clones in this sample may be carry-over from other donors' samples. The CDR3 runs from the conserved cysteine through the conserved F or W. A D gene is named only where the DNA matches it firmly. Not every row has a clone size; where given, it reads once, few, many or a size class.

TRBV30,.,TRBJ1-1,.,CAWGIGGPTEAFF,TGTGCCTGGGGAATTGGGGGTCCCACTGAAGCTTTCTTT
TRBV27,.,TRBJ2-1,few,CASSPNRFESYNEQFF,TGTGCCAGCAGTCCCAATAGATTCGAATCCTACAATGAGCAGTTCTTC
TRBV27,.,TRBJ1-1,many,CASSPLADMNTEAFF,TGTGCCAGCAGTCCCCTGGCGGACATGAACACTGAAGCTTTCTTT
TRBV7-2,.,TRBJ2-7,many,CASSSDRQVFYEQYF,TGTGCCAGCAGCTCAGACCGACAGGTCTTCTACGAGCAGTACTTC
TRBV9,TRBD2,TRBJ2-3,few,CASSSEGGEYTDTQYF,TGTGCCAGCAGCTCCGAGGGAGGGGAATACACAGATACGCAGTATTTT
TRBV20-1,.,TRBJ1-2,many,CSARVPAYGYTF,TGCAGTGCTAGAGTGCCAGCGTATGGCTACACCTTC
TRBV7-2,TRBD2,TRBJ2-1,many,CASSFRTSGTYNEQFF,TGTGCCAGCAGCTTCCGGACTAGCGGGACGTACAATGAGCAGTTCTTC
TRBV10-2,.,TRBJ2-2,few,CASLKTTGELFF,TGCGCCAGCCTTAAGACGACCGGGGAGCTGTTTTTT
TRBV29-1,.,TRBJ1-1,.,CSVARGPEAFF,TGCAGCGTAGCCAGGGGCCCTGAAGCTTTCTTT
TRBV20-1,TRBD2,TRBJ2-1,.,CSATTSRASGGNEQFF,TGCAGTGCTACCACCTCCCGGGCTAGCGGGGGCAATGAGCAGTTCTTC
TRBV5-6,TRBD1,TRBJ2-7,few,CASRDRTYYEQYF,TGTGCCAGCAGGGACAGGACTTACTACGAGCAGTACTTC
TRBV18,TRBD2,TRBJ2-4,few,CASSLASGSSKNIQYF,TGTGCCAGCTCACTGGCTAGCGGGAGTTCCAAAAACATTCAGTACTTC
TRBV11-2,.,TRBJ2-1,many,CASSSGMGNSYNEQFF,TGTGCCAGCAGCTCCGGGATGGGTAATAGCTACAATGAGCAGTTCTTC
TRBV7-3,TRBD2,TRBJ2-3,many,CASSRSGGADTQYF,TGTGCCAGCAGTAGGAGCGGGGGGGCGGATACGCAGTATTTT
TRBV27,TRBD2,TRBJ2-5,.,CASSRSGGPGETQYF,TGTGCCAGCAGTAGAAGCGGGGGCCCGGGAGAGACCCAGTACTTC
TRBV7-3,.,TRBJ2-3,many,CASSPSSEGDTQYF,TGTGCCAGCAGCCCCTCTAGCGAGGGCGATACGCAGTATTTT
TRBV7-8,TRBD2,TRBJ2-3,many,CASSGSLGGPPDTQYF,TGTGCCAGCAGCGGAAGTCTGGGAGGGCCCCCAGATACGCAGTATTTT
TRBV15,TRBD2,TRBJ2-2,many,CATSRGLAGGSGELFF,TGTGCCACCAGCAGAGGACTAGCGGGAGGGTCCGGGGAGCTGTTTTTT
TRBV5-4,TRBD2,TRBJ2-1,few,CASSEGLAGKYNEQFF,TGTGCCAGCAGCGAAGGACTAGCGGGAAAATACAATGAGCAGTTCTTC
TRBV4-1,.,TRBJ1-5,.,CASSLRHSTANQPQHF,TGCGCCAGCAGCCTTCGACATTCCACCGCCAATCAGCCCCAGCATTTT
TRBV4-1,.,TRBJ1-1,.,CASSQTWGLTEAFF,TGCGCCAGCAGCCAAACGTGGGGGCTCACTGAAGCTTTCTTT
TRBV29-1,.,TRBJ2-7,few,CSVEIAGNYEQYF,TGCAGCGTTGAAATCGCAGGGAACTACGAGCAGTACTTC
TRBV7-6,.,TRBJ2-7,many,CASSRELTGYYEQYF,TGTGCCAGCAGCAGGGAGCTGACAGGTTATTACGAGCAGTACTTC
TRBV19,.,TRBJ1-1,few,CASSIWTEAFF,TGTGCCAGTAGTATTTGGACTGAAGCTTTCTTT
TRBV5-4,.,TRBJ2-6,few,CASSVQDSGANVLTF,TGTGCCAGCAGCGTACAGGACTCTGGGGCCAACGTCCTGACTTTC
TRBV9,.,TRBJ1-1,.,CASSVVDETGNTEAFF,TGTGCCAGCAGCGTAGTGGACGAGACAGGGAACACTGAAGCTTTCTTT
TRBV7-9,TRBD1,TRBJ2-7,many,CASSARDRNYEQYF,TGTGCCAGCAGCGCCCGGGACAGGAATTACGAGCAGTACTTC
TRBV6-6,.,TRBJ1-2,.,CASSYSAKKDGYTF,TGTGCCAGCAGTTACTCGGCGAAGAAGGATGGCTACACCTTC
TRBV7-9,TRBD1,TRBJ2-1,few,CASSSRDRVTEQFF,TGTGCCAGCAGCTCCCGTGACAGGGTGACTGAGCAGTTCTTC
TRBV29-1,.,TRBJ2-7,few,CSVVDTRSSYEQYF,TGCAGCGTTGTGGACACCCGAAGCTCCTACGAGCAGTACTTC
TRBV7-8,.,TRBJ1-4,.,CASSWATGTAEKLFF,TGTGCCAGCAGCTGGGCAACAGGGACGGCGGAAAAACTGTTTTTT
TRBV7-8,.,TRBJ1-3,many,CASSLRWGTGGNTIYF,TGTGCCAGCAGCTTACGCTGGGGGACTGGTGGAAACACCATATATTTT
TRBV12-3/TRBV12-4,.,TRBJ1-1,many,CASSLRRTSDEAFF,TGTGCCAGCAGTTTAAGACGGACAAGCGATGAAGCTTTCTTT